The next 28 T cell receptor beta chains were all read from a single sample in a study of CD8 T cells in Susac syndrome. RNA amounts of roughly 0.45 to 1 ug underwent reverse transcription with random hexamers. TCRdb analysed the immunoSEQ multiplex PCR reads with MiXCR anew, one entry per CDR3 protein. The table has around 130,000 distinct CDR3 sequences, over 80% seen once. Sequencing was carried out using CD8+ T cells from PBMCs. These receptors all come from a human donor with multiple sclerosis.

The DNA for the CDR3 is TGTGCCAGCAGCTACCTAGGGAGTAGCACAGATACGCAGTATTTT. It specifies CASSYLGSSTDTQYF. The V gene is TRBV9, the J gene TRBJ2-3, with D possibly TRBD2 on 5 matching bases. This CDR3 has 15 residues. Germline V CDR1 and CDR2: SGDLS, YYNGEE. The V end lost 4 bases, the J end lost 0 bases, and 12 bases lay between the germline ends.

The chain employs TRBV13 and TRBJ1-3; 7 bases align to TRBD1. The V gene end was trimmed by 1 base and the J gene end by 4 bases; junction bases not matched to a gene: 4. This CDR3 has 15 amino acids. Germline values: CDR1 PRHDT, CDR2 FYEKMQ (reference sequence). The DNA of the CDR3 is TGTGCCAGCAGCTTAGAGAGGGGGCCAGGAAACACCATATATTTT. It encodes CASSLERGPGNTIYF. Complete variable domain (other parts from reference TRBV13 and TRBJ1-3): AAGVIQSPRHLIKEKRETATLKCYPIPRHDTVYWYQQGPGQDPQFLISFYEKMQSDKGSIPDRFSAQQFSDYHSELNMSSLELGDSALYFCASSLERGPGNTIYFGEGSWLTVV.

The chain joins TRBV2 to TRBJ2-7, with 13 bases that match TRBD2. The length of the CDR3 is 15 residues. CDR1 and CDR2 (germline): SNHLY, FYNNEI. The trim removed 0 bases at V and 7 bases at J, leaving 3 bases unmatched. In DNA, the CDR3 is TGTGCCAGCAGTGAAGCCTTGGGACTAGCGGGGGAGCAGTACGTC. It yields the protein CASSEALGLAGEQYV.

V usage is TRBV19 and J usage is TRBJ2-1, with TRBD2 identical over 12 bases. The CDR3 is 15 residues long. J gave up 6 bases and V 3 bases, and 3 bases lay outside the gene matches. Per germline, CDR1 LNHDA and CDR2 SQIVND (reference sequence). The CDR3 DNA sequence: TGTGCCAGTAGTATTGGGACTAGCGGGTTCAATGAGCAGTTCTTC. Protein product: CASSIGTSGFNEQFF.

V is TRBV11-2 and J is TRBJ2-5; D tentatively fits TRBD1 or TRBD2 (5 bases each). This CDR3 comprises 15 residues. Germline lookup yields CDR1 SGHAT and CDR2 FQNNGV. With 5 bases removed from V and 4 bases from J, the gap between germline ends came to 17 bases. The CDR3 spells CASSPLRGLGETQYF. CDR3 sequence (DNA): TGTGCCAGCAGCCCCCTCCGGGGCTTAGGAGAGACCCAGTACTTC.

In its sample, this clonotype was seen once. This sequence joins TRBV29-1 and TRBJ2-3; D call uncertain. The CDR3 has 12 amino acids. The V gene lost 4 bases and the J gene lost 2 bases, with 7 bases spanning the gap. Germline values: CDR1 SQVTM, CDR2 ANQGSEA. The chain's CDR3 is CSVAADTDTQYF. For the CDR3, the DNA is TGCAGCGTTGCGGCAGACACAGATACGCAGTATTTT.

The V call is TRBV19, the J call TRBJ1-5; TRBD1 matches 8 bases. CDR1 is LNHDA and CDR2 is SQIVND in the germline V gene (reference sequence). CDR3 length equals 15 residues. Unmatched junction bases numbered 9, after V lost 6 bases and J lost 5 bases. The CDR3 DNA is TGTGCCAGTAGGGGAACCGGGACAGGTTATCAGCCCCAGCATTTT. Protein: CASRGTGTGYQPQHF.

The rearrangement uses TRBV20-1 and TRBJ1-4, with D perhaps matching TRBD1 (5 bases). The germline V and J ends were trimmed by 0 bases and 3 bases, with 14 bases remaining between them. Germline CDR1 and CDR2: DFQATT and SNEGSKA (reference sequence). The CDR3 runs 16 residues. The CDR3 loop reads CSARDIGGTPNEKLFF. In nucleotides, the CDR3 is TGCAGTGCTAGAGATATTGGGGGAACTCCTAATGAAAAACTGTTTTTT.

The gene calls are TRBV7-9 and TRBJ2-5, with 11 bases fitting TRBD1. This CDR3 is built from 13 residues. Germline assignment: CDR1 SEHNR and CDR2 FQNEAQ (reference sequence). J lost 10 bases, V lost 7 bases, and 8 bases had no gene match. The CDR3 here is CASTQGQGVGQYF. The CDR3 DNA reads TGTGCCAGCACCCAGGGACAGGGGGTTGGCCAGTACTTC.

The sample holds a few counts of this clonotype. J is TRBJ2-1 and V is TRBV7-2, with 13 bases that match TRBD2. V was pared by 6 bases and J by 8 bases, with 10 bases of the junction left unmatched. The length of the CDR3 is 16 residues. Germline-derived CDR1 and CDR2 are SGHTA and FQGNSA. The CDR3 DNA reads TGTGCCAGCAGTTTTGGACTAGCGGGGGTGTTCTATGAGCAGTTCTTC. Its protein product is CASSFGLAGVFYEQFF. The full variable domain, rest sourced from reference TRBV7-2 and TRBJ2-1, is GAGVSQSPSNKVTEKGKDVELRCDPISGHTALYWYRQSLGQGLEFLIYFQGNSAPDKSGLPSDRFSAERTGGSVSTLTIQRTQQEDSAVYLCASSFGLAGVFYEQFFGPGTRLTVL.

The chain links TRBV4-1 to TRBJ2-1, with 10 bases fitting TRBD2. Trimming removed 3 bases from V and 15 bases from J; junction bases left unmatched: 14. Germline values: CDR1 MGHRA, CDR2 YSYEKL. The CDR3 is 15 amino acids. The CDR3: CASSQGGSGRTPRFF. The CDR3 coding sequence is TGCGCCAGCAGCCAGGGGGGTAGCGGGAGGACCCCCCGGTTCTTC.

CDR3 sequence (DNA): TGTGCCAGCAGCTTCATTGAGGATATGAACACTGAAGCTTTCTTT. It yields the protein CASSFIEDMNTEAFF. V and J are TRBV5-6 and TRBJ1-1; D remains unclear. This CDR3 contains 15 residues. The V end lost 2 bases, the J end lost 0 bases, and 11 bases lay between the germline ends. Germline lookup yields CDR1 SGHDT and CDR2 YYEEEE.

This clonotype appeared a single time. The V gene is TRBV12-3 or TRBV12-4, the J gene TRBJ2-1; D may correspond to TRBD1 or TRBD2 (6 bases each). Trimming shortened V by 6 bases and J by 7 bases, and 22 bases separated the two germline ends. The CDR3 has 16 residues. The CDR3 region has the DNA TGTGCCAGCAGCCTAGGGGGACTCACCACCAGGAATGAGCAGTTCTTC. Translation gives CASSLGGLTTRNEQFF.

This clonotype was seen a few times. The chain employs TRBV12-3 or TRBV12-4 and TRBJ2-1; 7 bases agree with TRBD1. This CDR3 is 15 amino acids long. Trimming removed 2 bases from V and 4 bases from J; junction bases left unmatched: 5. CDR3 DNA sequence: TGTGCCAGCAGTTTAAGACAGGGTGGGTACAATGAGCAGTTCTTC. Translation gives CASSLRQGGYNEQFF.

V is TRBV3-1 and J is TRBJ2-7; 9 nucleotides match TRBD2. Unmatched junction bases numbered 15, after V lost 4 bases and J lost 2 bases. The CDR3 loop spans 18 amino acids. Germline lookup yields CDR1 LGHDT and CDR2 YNNKEL (reference sequence). In DNA, the CDR3 is TGTGCCAGCAGCCCGGGAGCGGGGGGCCAACATCCTACCTACGAGCAGTACTTC. It specifies CASSPGAGGQHPTYEQYF.

The chain links TRBV20-1 to TRBJ1-1; D is undetermined. The V and J ends lost 4 bases and 3 bases respectively, with 6 bases between them. CDR1 and CDR2 (germline): DFQATT, SNEGSKA (reference sequence). This CDR3 contains 11 residues. The CDR3 nucleotides read TGCAGTGCTACACAAGACACTGAAGCTTTCTTT. Translated, it gives CSATQDTEAFF.

This sequence joins TRBV11-1 and TRBJ1-1; no definite D call. This CDR3 is built from 12 residues. V shed 0 bases and J shed 7 bases, with 6 bases lying between them. CDR1 and CDR2 (germline): SGHAT, FQDESV (reference sequence). In DNA form, the CDR3 reads TGTGCCAGCAGCTTAGCCTGGGGTGAAGCTTTCTTT. It is translated as CASSLAWGEAFF.

This clonotype was seen a few times. V is TRBV13 and J is TRBJ1-1; D uncertain. The CDR3 runs to 12 residues. CDR1 and CDR2 (germline): PRHDT, FYEKMQ (reference sequence). Trimming pared 0 bases from V and 6 bases from J, leaving 5 bases between. CDR3 coding DNA: TGTGCCAGCAGCTTAGGAGGGTCTGAAGCTTTCTTT. It is translated as CASSLGGSEAFF.

The CDR3 region is CASSTEGGGYTF. The CDR3 DNA is TGTGCCAGCAGCACCGAGGGTGGTGGCTACACCTTC. The rearrangement links TRBV7-2 to TRBJ1-2, with D unclear. With 5 bases removed from V and 7 bases from J, the gap between germline ends came to 11 bases. CDR1 and CDR2 from the germline V gene are SGHTA and FQGNSA. The CDR3 length is 12 residues.

The J gene is TRBJ2-2, the V gene TRBV4-1; 7 bases map to TRBD1. With V trimmed by 3 bases and J by 6 bases, 7 bases remained unmatched. The CDR3 runs to 15 residues. Germline loops: CDR1 MGHRA, CDR2 YSYEKL. CDR3 bases: TGCGCCAGCAGCCAGAAAGACAGGGCTCCCGGGGAGCTGTTTTTT. Encoded protein: CASSQKDRAPGELFF.

This sequence joins TRBV4-1 and TRBJ2-5; D unclear. Trimming stripped 1 base from V and 5 bases from J, with 11 bases between. The CDR3 has 14 residues. Germline V gene lookup returns CDR1 MGHRA and CDR2 YSYEKL. The CDR3 region is CASSQGNAAETQYF. Here the CDR3 DNA reads TGCGCCAGCAGCCAAGGAAATGCGGCGGAGACCCAGTACTTC.

The V call is TRBV4-1, the J call TRBJ2-1; D remains ambiguous. CDR3 length: 11 amino acids. The germline gives CDR1 MGHRA, CDR2 YSYEKL. Trimming removed 5 bases from V and 8 bases from J, with 7 bases in between. The CDR3 region has the DNA TGCGCCAGCAGCGGGGTCCATGAGCAGTTCTTC. This translates into CASSGVHEQFF.

V is TRBV13 and J is TRBJ2-5; D remains ambiguous. Trimming cost V 4 bases and J 0 bases, with 6 bases left between them. CDR1 and CDR2 from the germline V gene are PRHDT and FYEKMQ (reference sequence). The CDR3 consists of 13 residues. The CDR3 sequence: CASSSGNQETQYF. The CDR3 bases are TGTGCCAGCAGCTCCGGAAACCAAGAGACCCAGTACTTC.

The chain has TRBV7-9 and TRBJ2-2; D remains unclear. Trimming stripped 8 bases from V and 7 bases from J, with 5 bases between. Germline values: CDR1 SEHNR, CDR2 FQNEAQ (reference sequence). CDR3 length equals 10 residues. CDR3 bases: TGTGCCAGCGGCGACGGGGAGCTGTTTTTT. Translated: CASGDGELFF.

The rearrangement joins TRBV6-5 to TRBJ2-1, with 9 bases identical to TRBD1. Per the germline V gene, CDR1 is MNHEY and CDR2 is SVGAGI. There are 15 residues in the CDR3. The V and J ends lost 4 bases and 8 bases, in that order; junction bases with no gene match: 9. CDR3: CASSLTGGEGDEQFF. The CDR3, as DNA: TGTGCCAGCAGTTTGACAGGGGGTGAGGGGGATGAGCAGTTCTTC.

This clonotype has just one count. This chain joins TRBV4-2 and TRBJ2-3, with D maybe TRBD2 (6 bases). The CDR3 contains 18 residues. Per germline, CDR1 LGHNA and CDR2 YNFKEQ. V shed 6 bases and J shed 1 base, with 23 bases lying between them. The CDR3 protein is CASSQHLGSGLRTDTQYF. The CDR3 DNA sequence: TGTGCCAGCAGTCAACATCTGGGTAGCGGCCTCCGCACAGATACGCAGTATTTT.

This clonotype was seen more than once but under ten times. The chain couples TRBV7-9 to TRBJ2-5; tentatively, D is TRBD1 or TRBD2 (5 bases each). Germline assignment: CDR1 SEHNR and CDR2 FQNEAQ (reference sequence). V lost 4 bases to trimming and J lost 2 bases, with 14 bases between them. The CDR3 runs to 15 residues. This chain's CDR3 is CASSSQARGQETQYF. CDR3 nucleotides: TGTGCCAGCAGCTCACAGGCCCGAGGGCAAGAGACCCAGTACTTC.

The chain uses TRBV24-1 and TRBJ2-2; 9 bases line up with TRBD1. Losses at the gene ends were 0 bases for V and 1 base for J; bases not matched to a gene: 2. The CDR3 extends over 17 amino acids. Germline V gene sequence: CDR1 KGHDR, CDR2 SFDVKD. CDR3 amino acids: CATSDLWTGENTGELFF. CDR3 coding DNA: TGTGCCACCAGTGATTTGTGGACAGGGGAGAACACCGGGGAGCTGTTTTTT.